This TCR beta chain was documented in a study of Ad26.COV2.S vaccination and SARS-CoV-2 variants. The germline V gene encodes CDR1 DFQATT and CDR2 SNEGSKA (reference sequence). This CDR3 is built from 15 residues. V lost 3 bases, J lost 6 bases, and 17 bases lay in between. Profiling relied on immunoSEQ multiplex PCR, and the TCRdb table lists in-frame clones only, not all of them. The data show roughly 250,000 clones, around nine tenths seen once. Treatment denoted: roughly 18 received Ad26.COV2.S at low or high dose, single or two shots; a few received placebo; per-sample allocation not given. The samples were gathered on day 63 after the first injection of vaccine or placebo. Aged 18-55 years, donor was enrolled in Boston in about 2020.

The material sequenced was peripheral blood, taken in a trial of Ad26.COV2.S vaccine versus placebo. This sequence joins TRBV20-1 and TRBJ2-2; D is uncertain. This clonotype was obtained from a person aged 18-60 years who received the Ad26.COV2.S COVID-19 vaccine or a placebo. The CDR3 nucleotides are TGCAGTGCTAGTAAGGGTGGGTTGGTGGCCGGGGAGCTGTTTTTT. Translating it yields CSASKGGLVAGELFF.